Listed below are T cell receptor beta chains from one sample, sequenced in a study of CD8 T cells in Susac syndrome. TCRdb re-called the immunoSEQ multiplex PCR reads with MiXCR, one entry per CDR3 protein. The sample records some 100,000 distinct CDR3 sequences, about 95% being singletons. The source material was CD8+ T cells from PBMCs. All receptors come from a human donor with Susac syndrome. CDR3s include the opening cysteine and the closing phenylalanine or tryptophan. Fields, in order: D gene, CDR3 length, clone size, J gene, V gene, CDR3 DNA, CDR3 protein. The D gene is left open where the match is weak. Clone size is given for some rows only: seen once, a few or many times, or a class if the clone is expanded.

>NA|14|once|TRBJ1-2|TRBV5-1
TGCGCCAGCAGCCCGACACAGGGTATAACGGGCTACACCTTC
CASSPTQGITGYTF
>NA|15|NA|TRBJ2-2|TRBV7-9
TGTGCCAGTACCCGATGGCTCCAGAACACCGGGGAGCTGTTTTTT
CASTRWLQNTGELFF
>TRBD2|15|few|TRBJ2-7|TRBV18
TGTGCCAGCTCACCAGGGCTAGCGGGAACCTACGAGCAGTACTTC
CASSPGLAGTYEQYF
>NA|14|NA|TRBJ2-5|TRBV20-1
TGCAGTGCTAGAGATCCGAAGGAGAGGGGGACCCAGTACTTC
CSARDPKERGTQYF
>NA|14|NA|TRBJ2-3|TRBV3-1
TGTGCCAGCAGCCCGGGACTTGCCCCAGATACGCAGTATTTT
CASSPGLAPDTQYF
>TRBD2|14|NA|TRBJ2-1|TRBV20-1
TGCAGTGCTACGGGACTAGCGGACTACAATGAGCAGTTCTTC
CSATGLADYNEQFF
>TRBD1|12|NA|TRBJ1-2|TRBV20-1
TGCAGTGCTCGTACAGGGGAAGGAGGCTACACCTTC
CSARTGEGGYTF
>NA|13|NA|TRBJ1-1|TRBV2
TGTGCCAGCAGCCAGGAATTGGGCACTGAAGCTTTCTTT
CASSQELGTEAFF
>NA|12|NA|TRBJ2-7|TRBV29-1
TGCAGCGTTGGTGCGGGACCCTACGAGCAGTACTTC
CSVGAGPYEQYF
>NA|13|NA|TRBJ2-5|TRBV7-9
TGTGCCAGCAGCCGGCCTAATCAAGAGACCCAGTACTTC
CASSRPNQETQYF